One sample yielded the 9 T cell receptor beta chains listed below, sequenced in a study of graft-versus-host responses after intestinal transplantation. These receptors' targets are unknown. Profiled with immunoSEQ multiplex PCR; TCRdb holds only in-frame clones, not every one. This repertoire shows some 110,000 clones, just over 90% found once; its top ten account for under 0.2%. Material: unstimulated CD4+ T cells sorted from spleen or lymph node cells, obtained before intestinal transplant. These TCRs come from a human donor who received an intestinal transplant.

The chain employs TRBV27 and TRBJ1-6; D ambiguous. Germline V gene data show CDR1 as MNHEY and CDR2 as SMNVEV (reference sequence). The V end was cut by 4 bases, the J end by 0 bases, with 7 bases between. The CDR3 spans 15 residues. The CDR3 coding sequence is TGTGCCAGCAGTTCTGCCAGCTCCTATAATTCACCCCTCCACTTT. It codes for CASSSASSYNSPLHF.

The chain couples TRBV28 to TRBJ2-5; D unclear. CDR3 length: 12 residues. CDR1 MDHEN and CDR2 SYDVKM come from the germline V gene. V shed 5 bases and J shed 6 bases, with 10 bases lying between them. The CDR3, as DNA: TGTGCCAGCAGTCTCCCCGTTCAGACCCAGTACTTC. Its protein is CASSLPVQTQYF.

CDR3 in amino acids: CASSTDRDYGYTF. In DNA, the CDR3 is TGTGCCAGCAGTACGGACAGGGATTATGGCTACACCTTC. The chain joins TRBV2 to TRBJ1-2, with TRBD1 identical over 8 bases. CDR1 SNHLY and CDR2 FYNNEI come from the germline V gene. V trimming: 5 bases; J trimming: 5 bases; junction bases outside the gene matches: 4. There are 13 residues in the CDR3.

This chain connects TRBV6-5 to TRBJ1-1; possibly TRBD1 for D (5 bases). This CDR3 has 15 residues. V lost 2 bases and J lost 0, with 10 bases in between. CDR1 is MNHEY and CDR2 is SVGAGI in the germline V gene. The CDR3 region has the DNA TGTGCCAGCAGTTACGGGGGGTCAATGAACACTGAAGCTTTCTTT. Protein: CASSYGGSMNTEAFF.

The gene calls are TRBV15 and TRBJ1-3; 7 positions match TRBD1. There are 15 residues in the CDR3. V shed 1 base, J shed 2 bases, and the junction held 2 bases outside the gene matches. Germline V gene data show CDR1 as LNHNV and CDR2 as YYDKDF (reference sequence). Here the CDR3 DNA reads TGTGCCACCAGCAGAGGACAGGGTGCTGGAAACACCATATATTTT. This sequence encodes CATSRGQGAGNTIYF.

The chain has TRBV28 and TRBJ2-1, with 9 bases lining up with TRBD2. In germline, CDR1 is MDHEN, CDR2 SYDVKM. This CDR3 spans 16 amino acids. The V and J ends lost 6 bases and 5 bases, in that order; junction bases with no gene match: 11. The DNA for the CDR3 is TGTGCCAGCAGCTCCCTAGCGGGGCTTGGGGACAATGAGCAGTTCTTC. Protein product: CASSSLAGLGDNEQFF.

This clone has only one observation. The genes are TRBV9 and TRBJ1-4; D is unresolved. Germline V CDR1 and CDR2: SGDLS, YYNGEE. The CDR3 covers 16 residues. The V end lost 4 bases, the J end lost 1 base, and 14 bases lay between the germline ends. In DNA form, the CDR3 reads TGTGCCAGCAGCCCCCACTGGGGAGAAACTAATGAAAAACTGTTTTTT. Amino acids: CASSPHWGETNEKLFF.

The V call is TRBV21-1, the J call TRBJ2-7; TRBD2, as called in the table, went unchecked against the DNA. TRBV21-1 is assigned pseudogene status. CDR3 length: 16 residues. In nucleotides, the CDR3 is TGTGCCAGCAGCCCCAACGGTAGAGGAGAGGGCTACGAGCAGTACTTC. Protein: CASSPNGRGEGYEQYF.

This chain uses TRBV6-5 with TRBJ2-7; TRBD1 agrees at 10 bases. With V trimmed by 8 bases and J by 3 bases, 4 bases remained unmatched. CDR3 length equals 13 residues. Germline loops: CDR1 MNHEY, CDR2 SVGAGI. The CDR3 DNA is TGTGCCAGCCGGACAGGGGGTCTCTACGAGCAGTACTTC. This translates into CASRTGGLYEQYF.